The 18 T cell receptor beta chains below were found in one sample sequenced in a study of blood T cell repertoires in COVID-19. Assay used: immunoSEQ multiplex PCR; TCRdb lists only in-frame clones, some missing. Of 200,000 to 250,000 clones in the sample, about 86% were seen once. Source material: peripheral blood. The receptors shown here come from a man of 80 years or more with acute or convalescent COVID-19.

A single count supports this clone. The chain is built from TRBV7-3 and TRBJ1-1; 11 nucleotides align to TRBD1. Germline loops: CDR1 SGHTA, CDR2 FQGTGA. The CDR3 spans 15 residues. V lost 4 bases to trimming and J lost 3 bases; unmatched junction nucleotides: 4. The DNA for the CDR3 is TGTGCCAGCAGCTCCATGGGACAGGGGGACACTGAAGCTTTCTTT. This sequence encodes CASSSMGQGDTEAFF.

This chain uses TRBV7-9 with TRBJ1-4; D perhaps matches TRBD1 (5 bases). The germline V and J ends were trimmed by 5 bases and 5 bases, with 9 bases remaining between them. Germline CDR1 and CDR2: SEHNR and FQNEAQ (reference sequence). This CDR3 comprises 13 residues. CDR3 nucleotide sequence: TGTGCCAGCAGCCCGGACACGAATGAAAAACTGTTTTTT. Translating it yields CASSPDTNEKLFF. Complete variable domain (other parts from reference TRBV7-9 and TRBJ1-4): DTGVSQNPRHKITKRGQNVTFRCDPISEHNRLYWYRQTLGQGPEFLTYFQNEAQLEKSRLLSDRFSAERPKGSFSTLEIQRTEQGDSAMYLCASSPDTNEKLFFGSGTQLSVL.

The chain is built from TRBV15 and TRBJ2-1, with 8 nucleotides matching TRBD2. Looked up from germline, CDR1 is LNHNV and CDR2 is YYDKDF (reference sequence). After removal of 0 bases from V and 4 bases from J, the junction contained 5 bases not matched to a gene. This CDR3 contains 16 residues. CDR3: CATSRDRGGVYNEQFF. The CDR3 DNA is TGTGCCACCAGCAGAGATCGGGGGGGCGTTTACAATGAGCAGTTCTTC.

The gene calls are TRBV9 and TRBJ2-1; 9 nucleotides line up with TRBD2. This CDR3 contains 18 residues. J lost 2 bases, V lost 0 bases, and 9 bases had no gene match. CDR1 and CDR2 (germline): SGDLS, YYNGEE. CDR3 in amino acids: CASSVGGLAGLAYNEQFF. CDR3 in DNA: TGTGCCAGCAGCGTAGGGGGGCTAGCGGGGCTAGCCTACAATGAGCAGTTCTTC. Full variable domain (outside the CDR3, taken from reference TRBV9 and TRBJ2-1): DSGVTQTPKHLITATGQRVTLRCSPRSGDLSVYWYQQSLDQGLQFLIQYYNGEERAKGNILERFSAQQFPDLHSELNLSSLELGDSALYFCASSVGGLAGLAYNEQFFGPGTRLTVL.

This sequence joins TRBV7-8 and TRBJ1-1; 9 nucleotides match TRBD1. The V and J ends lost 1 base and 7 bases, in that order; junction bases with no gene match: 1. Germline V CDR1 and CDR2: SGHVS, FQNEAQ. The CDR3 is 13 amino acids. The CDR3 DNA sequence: TGTGCCAGCAGCTTAGACAGGGGGCGTGAAGCTTTCTTT. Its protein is CASSLDRGREAFF.

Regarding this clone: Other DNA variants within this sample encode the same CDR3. CDR3 in DNA: TGTGCCAGCAGCGTCACTAGCGGGGGGACCGGGGAGCTGTTTTTT. Translating gives CASSVTSGGTGELFF. The chain links TRBV9 to TRBJ2-2; 12 nucleotides match TRBD2. The germline V gene has CDR1 SGDLS and CDR2 YYNGEE. The CDR3 has 15 amino acids. J gave up 5 bases and V 2 bases, and 1 base lay outside the gene matches.

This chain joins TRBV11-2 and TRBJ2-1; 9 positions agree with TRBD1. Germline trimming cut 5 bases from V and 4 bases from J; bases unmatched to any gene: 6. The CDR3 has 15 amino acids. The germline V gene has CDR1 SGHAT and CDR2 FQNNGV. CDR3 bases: TGTGCCAGCAGCACACAGGGGGCTGCGTACAATGAGCAGTTCTTC. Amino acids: CASSTQGAAYNEQFF.

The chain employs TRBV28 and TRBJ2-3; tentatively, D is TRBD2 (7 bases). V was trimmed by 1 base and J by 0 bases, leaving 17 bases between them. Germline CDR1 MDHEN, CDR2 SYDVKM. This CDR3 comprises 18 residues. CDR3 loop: CASSLFRGGGQSTDTQYF. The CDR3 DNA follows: TGTGCCAGCAGTTTATTTCGCGGGGGCGGGCAGAGCACAGATACGCAGTATTTT.

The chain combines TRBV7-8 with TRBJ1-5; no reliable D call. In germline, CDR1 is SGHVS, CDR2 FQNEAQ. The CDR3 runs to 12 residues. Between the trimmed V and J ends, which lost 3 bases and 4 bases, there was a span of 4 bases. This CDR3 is CASSFRNQPQHF. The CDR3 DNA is TGTGCCAGCAGCTTTCGGAATCAGCCCCAGCATTTT. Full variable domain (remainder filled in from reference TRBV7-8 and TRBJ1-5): GAGVSQSPRYKVAKRGQDVALRCDPISGHVSLFWYQQALGQGPEFLTYFQNEAQLDKSGLPSDRFFAERPEGSVSTLKIQRTQQEDSAVYLCASSFRNQPQHFGDGTRLSIL.

CDR3 sequence reads: CASSWRGTGTLMNTEAFF. Here the CDR3 DNA reads TGCGCCAGCAGCTGGCGGGGGACAGGGACCCTTATGAACACTGAAGCTTTCTTT. This rearrangement joins TRBV5-1 to TRBJ1-1, with 9 positions matching TRBD1. V shed 3 bases, J shed 0 bases, and the junction held 12 bases outside the gene matches. From germline, CDR1 is SGHRS and CDR2 YFSETQ. The CDR3 totals 18 residues.

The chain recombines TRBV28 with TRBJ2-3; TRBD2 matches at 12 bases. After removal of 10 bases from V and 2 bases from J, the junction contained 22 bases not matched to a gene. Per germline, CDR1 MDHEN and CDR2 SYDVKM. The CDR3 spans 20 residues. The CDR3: CATLGTLAGGKPVYTDTQYF. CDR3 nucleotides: TGTGCCACCCTTGGGACCCTAGCGGGAGGGAAACCGGTGTACACAGATACGCAGTATTTT.

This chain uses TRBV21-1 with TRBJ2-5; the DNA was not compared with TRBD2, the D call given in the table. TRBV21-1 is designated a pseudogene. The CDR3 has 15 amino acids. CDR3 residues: CASSSYCGAGETQYF. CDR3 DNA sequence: TGTGCCAGCAGCTCCTATTGCGGGGCTGGGGAGACCCAGTACTTC.

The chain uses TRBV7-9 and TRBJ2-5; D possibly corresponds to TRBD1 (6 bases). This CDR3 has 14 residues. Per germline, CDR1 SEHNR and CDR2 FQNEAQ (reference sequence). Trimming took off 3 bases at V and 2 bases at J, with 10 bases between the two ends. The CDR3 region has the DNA TGTGCCAGCAGCTTTAGACAGGAACAAGAGACCCAGTACTTC. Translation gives CASSFRQEQETQYF.

The CDR3 loop is CATSDLGQGVKLFF. The CDR3 bases are TGTGCCACCAGTGATTTAGGGCAGGGGGTGAAACTGTTTTTT. J is TRBJ1-4 and V is TRBV24-1; 7 nucleotides align to TRBD1. This CDR3 is 14 amino acids long. Germline V gene data show CDR1 as KGHDR and CDR2 as SFDVKD. With V trimmed by 1 base and J by 11 bases, 6 bases remained unmatched.

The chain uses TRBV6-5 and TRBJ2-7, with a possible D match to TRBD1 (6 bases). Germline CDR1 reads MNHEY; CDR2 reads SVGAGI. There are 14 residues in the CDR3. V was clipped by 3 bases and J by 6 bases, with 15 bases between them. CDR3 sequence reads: CASSYRSGALEQYF. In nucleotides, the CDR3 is TGTGCCAGCAGTTATAGGTCAGGGGCCCTCGAGCAGTACTTC.

The CDR3 sequence is CASSPSGTSMREQYF. The CDR3 nucleotides read TGTGCCAGCAGCCCAAGCGGGACTAGCATGCGCGAGCAGTACTTC. The chain employs TRBV7-2 and TRBJ2-7, with 9 nucleotides matching TRBD2. V trimming: 5 bases; J trimming: 6 bases; junction bases outside the gene matches: 11. Germline V CDR1 and CDR2: SGHTA, FQGNSA. The CDR3 totals 15 residues.

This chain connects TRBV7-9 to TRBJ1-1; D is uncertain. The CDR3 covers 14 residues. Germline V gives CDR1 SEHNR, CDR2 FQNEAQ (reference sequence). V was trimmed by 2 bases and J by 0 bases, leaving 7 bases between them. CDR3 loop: CASSLRQMNTEAFF. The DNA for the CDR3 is TGTGCCAGCAGCTTAAGACAAATGAACACTGAAGCTTTCTTT.

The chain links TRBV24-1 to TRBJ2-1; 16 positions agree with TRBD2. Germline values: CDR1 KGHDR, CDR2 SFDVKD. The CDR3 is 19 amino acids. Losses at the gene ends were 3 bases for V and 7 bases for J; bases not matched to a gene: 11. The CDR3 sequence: CATSDRSGTSGRAANEQFF. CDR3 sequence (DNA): TGTGCCACCAGTGATCGATCCGGGACTAGCGGGAGGGCCGCAAATGAGCAGTTCTTC.